The next 7 T cell receptor beta chains were all read from a single sample in a study of a mutant IDH1 vaccine in newly diagnosed glioma. The time point: week 11, during vaccination. Each dose of the vaccine consisted of 300 ug of mutant IDH1 20-mer peptide, with topical imiquimod. Their antigens are not known. This table comes from immunoSEQ multiplex PCR, and its TCRdb copy is limited to in-frame clones, with some not included. In the table there are about 110,000 clones, 85% to 90% of which are singletons. The source material was PBMCs, sampled from a glioma patient whose treatment included an IDH1 peptide vaccine. The receptors shown here come from a woman aged 50 to 65 with glioma.

Of note for this clone: The same CDR3 arises from other DNA sequences in this sample as well. This chain connects TRBV7-9 to TRBJ1-2, with 7 bases fitting TRBD1. Germline V gives CDR1 SEHNR, CDR2 FQNEAQ (reference sequence). The ends lost 4 bases at V and 6 bases at J; junction bases unmatched: 17. This CDR3 is built from 17 residues. CDR3 protein: CASSSLGVGGGADGYTF. The DNA of the CDR3 is TGTGCCAGCAGCTCGTTAGGAGTAGGAGGGGGCGCGGATGGCTACACCTTC.

This rearrangement joins TRBV25-1 to TRBJ1-2, with D perhaps matching TRBD1 (6 bases). The V end lost 8 bases, the J end lost 8 bases, and 15 bases lay between the germline ends. The V gene's germline CDR1 is MGHDK and CDR2 SYGVNS. The CDR3 covers 12 residues. In DNA, the CDR3 is TGTGCCAGCGGATTACAGGGAGGCGGCTACACCTTC. Translation: CASGLQGGGYTF.

The genes are TRBV30 and TRBJ1-1; the D gene is possibly TRBD1 (5 bases). The germline V and J ends were trimmed by 3 bases and 4 bases, with 15 bases remaining between them. Per the germline V gene, CDR1 is GTSNPN and CDR2 is SVGIG (reference sequence). This CDR3 comprises 14 residues. CDR3 residues: CAWRRPGQVTEAFF. The CDR3, as DNA: TGTGCCTGGAGGCGCCCGGGGCAGGTCACTGAAGCTTTCTTT.

The V gene is TRBV6-1, the J gene TRBJ2-7; TRBD2 matches at 7 bases. V lost 2 bases to trimming and J lost 3 bases; unmatched junction nucleotides: 10. This CDR3 has 16 amino acids. Looked up from germline, CDR1 is MNHNS and CDR2 is SASEGT. The CDR3 protein is CASSEQKIAGFYEQYF. In DNA form, the CDR3 reads TGTGCCAGCAGTGAACAGAAGATAGCGGGTTTCTACGAGCAGTACTTC.

The genes are TRBV5-1 and TRBJ2-1, with TRBD2 identical over 8 bases. CDR1 is SGHRS and CDR2 is YFSETQ in the germline V gene. This CDR3 comprises 17 residues. V lost 3 bases to trimming and J lost 1 base; unmatched junction nucleotides: 9. The CDR3 sequence: CASSSTDSGVSYNEQFF. The CDR3 DNA reads as TGCGCCAGCAGCTCCACCGATAGCGGGGTGTCCTACAATGAGCAGTTCTTC.

This chain links TRBV6-1 with TRBJ2-5, with D perhaps TRBD1 or TRBD2 (6 bases each). Germline CDR1 MNHNS, CDR2 SASEGT. This CDR3 is built from 13 residues. V was shortened by 4 bases and J by 4 bases, with 10 bases between the two germline ends. The CDR3 DNA sequence: TGTGCCAGCAGTGGACAGGAGGGAGAGACCCAGTACTTC. Translated, it gives CASSGQEGETQYF.

The chain is built from TRBV7-9 and TRBJ2-5, with a possible D match to TRBD1 (6 bases). Germline CDR1 and CDR2: SEHNR and FQNEAQ (reference sequence). The CDR3 is 14 residues long. Deletions cut 0 bases from V and 5 bases from J, with 10 bases between. In nucleotides, the CDR3 is TGTGCCAGCAGCTTAGCACAGGGAAGGGAGACCCAGTACTTC. It specifies CASSLAQGRETQYF.